Sequencing of this TCR beta chain was carried out in a study of T cell changes during pregnancy in multiple sclerosis. This clone was detected only once. J was trimmed by 3 bases and V by 3 bases; bases with no gene match: 4. CDR1 is KGHSH, CDR2 LQKENI, per germline. CDR3 size: 15 residues. The method was immunoSEQ multiplex PCR; TCRdb's version includes in-frame clones alone and lacks a portion of them. Among about 44,000 clones listed, 85% to 90% were seen once. This sample comprised CD4+ T cells from peripheral blood mononuclear cells, obtained in the first trimester of pregnancy. The chain employs TRBV18 and TRBJ1-5; 8 bases fit TRBD1. The source of this sequence is a female donor with multiple sclerosis, enrolled in a pregnancy study. The CDR3 sequence is CASSPRTGTNQPQHF. CDR3 nucleotide sequence: TGTGCCAGCTCACCGCGGACAGGGACCAATCAGCCCCAGCATTTT.